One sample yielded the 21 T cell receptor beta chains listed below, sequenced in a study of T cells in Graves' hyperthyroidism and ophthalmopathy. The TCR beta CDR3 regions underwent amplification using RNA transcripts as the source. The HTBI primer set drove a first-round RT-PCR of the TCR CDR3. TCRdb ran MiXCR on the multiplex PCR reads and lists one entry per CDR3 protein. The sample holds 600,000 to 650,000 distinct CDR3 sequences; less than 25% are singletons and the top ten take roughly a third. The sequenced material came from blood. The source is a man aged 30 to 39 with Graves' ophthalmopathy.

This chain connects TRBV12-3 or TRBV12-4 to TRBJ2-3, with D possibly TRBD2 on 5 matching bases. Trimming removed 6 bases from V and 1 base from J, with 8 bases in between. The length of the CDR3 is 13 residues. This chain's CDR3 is CASREAGTDTQYF. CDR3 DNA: TGTGCCAGCAGAGAAGCGGGCACAGATACGCAGTATTTT.

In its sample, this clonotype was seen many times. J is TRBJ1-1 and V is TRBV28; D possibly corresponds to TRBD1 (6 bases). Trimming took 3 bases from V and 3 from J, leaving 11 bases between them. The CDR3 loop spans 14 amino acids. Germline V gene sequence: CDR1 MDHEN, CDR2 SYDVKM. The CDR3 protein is CASSFRGRDTEAFF. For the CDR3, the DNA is TGTGCCAGCAGTTTCCGGGGGCGCGACACTGAAGCTTTCTTT. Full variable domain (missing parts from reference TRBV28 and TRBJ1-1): DVKVTQSSRYLVKRTGEKVFLECVQDMDHENMFWYRQDPGLGLRLIYFSYDVKMKEKGDIPEGYSVSREKKERFSLILESASTNQTSMYLCASSFRGRDTEAFFGQGTRLTVV.

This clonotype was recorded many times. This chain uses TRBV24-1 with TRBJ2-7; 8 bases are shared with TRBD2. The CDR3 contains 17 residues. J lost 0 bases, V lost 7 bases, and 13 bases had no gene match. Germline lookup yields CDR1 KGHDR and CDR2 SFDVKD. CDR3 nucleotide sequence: TGTGCCACCAGCCGCCGTGATAGCGGGATTTGCTCCTACGAGCAGTACTTC. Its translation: CATSRRDSGICSYEQYF.

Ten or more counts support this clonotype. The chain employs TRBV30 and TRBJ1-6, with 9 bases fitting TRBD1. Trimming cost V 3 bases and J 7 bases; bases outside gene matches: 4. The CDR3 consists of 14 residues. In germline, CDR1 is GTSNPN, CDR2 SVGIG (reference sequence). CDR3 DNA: TGTGCCTGGAGATACGGGACAGGGAATTCACCCCTCCACTTT. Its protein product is CAWRYGTGNSPLHF.

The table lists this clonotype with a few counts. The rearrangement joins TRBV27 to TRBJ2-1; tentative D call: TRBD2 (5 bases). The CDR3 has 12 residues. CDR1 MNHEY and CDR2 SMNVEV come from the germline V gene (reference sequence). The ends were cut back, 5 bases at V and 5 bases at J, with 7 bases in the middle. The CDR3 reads CASSKLDNEQFF. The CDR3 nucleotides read TGTGCCAGCAGTAAACTAGACAATGAGCAGTTCTTC.

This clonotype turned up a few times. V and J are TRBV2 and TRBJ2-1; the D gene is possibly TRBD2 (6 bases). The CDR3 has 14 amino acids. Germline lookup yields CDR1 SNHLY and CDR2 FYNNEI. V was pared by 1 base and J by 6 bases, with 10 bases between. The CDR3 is CASSEGASVNEQFF. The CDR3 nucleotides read TGTGCCAGCAGTGAAGGGGCTAGCGTCAATGAGCAGTTCTTC.

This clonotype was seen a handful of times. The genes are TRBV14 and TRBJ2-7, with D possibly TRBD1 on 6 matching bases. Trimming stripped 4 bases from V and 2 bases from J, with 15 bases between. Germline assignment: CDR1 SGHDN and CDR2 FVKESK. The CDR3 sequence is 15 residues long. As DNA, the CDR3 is TGTGCCAGCAGCCTCATGACAGGCACAACCTACGAGCAGTACTTC. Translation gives CASSLMTGTTYEQYF.

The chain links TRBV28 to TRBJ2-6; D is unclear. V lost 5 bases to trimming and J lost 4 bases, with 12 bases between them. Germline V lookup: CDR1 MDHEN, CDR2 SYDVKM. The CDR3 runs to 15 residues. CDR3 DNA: TGTGCCAGCAGTGCCCCGGTGGAGGGGGCCAACGTCCTGACTTTC. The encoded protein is CASSAPVEGANVLTF.

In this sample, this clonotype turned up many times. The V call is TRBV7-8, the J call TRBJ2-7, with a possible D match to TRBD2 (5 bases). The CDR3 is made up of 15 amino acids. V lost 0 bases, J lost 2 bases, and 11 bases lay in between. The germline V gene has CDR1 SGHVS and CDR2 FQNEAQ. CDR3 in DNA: TGTGCCAGCAGCTTAGCGGGCGGGCAGCCCTACGAGCAGTACTTC. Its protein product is CASSLAGGQPYEQYF.

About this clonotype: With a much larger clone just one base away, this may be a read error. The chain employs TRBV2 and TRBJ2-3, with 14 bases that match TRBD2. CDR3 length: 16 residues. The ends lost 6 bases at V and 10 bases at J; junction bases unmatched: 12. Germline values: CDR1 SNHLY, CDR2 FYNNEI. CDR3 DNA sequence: TGTGCCAGCAGCGCGACTAGCGGGAGGGCCCAGGATGCGCAGTATTTT. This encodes CASSATSGRAQDAQYF.

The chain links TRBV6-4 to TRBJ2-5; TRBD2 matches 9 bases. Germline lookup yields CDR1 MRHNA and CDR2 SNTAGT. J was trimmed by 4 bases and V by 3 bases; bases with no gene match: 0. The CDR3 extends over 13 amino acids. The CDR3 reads CASSETSGETQYF. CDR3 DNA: TGTGCCAGCAGTGAGACTAGCGGAGAGACCCAGTACTTC.

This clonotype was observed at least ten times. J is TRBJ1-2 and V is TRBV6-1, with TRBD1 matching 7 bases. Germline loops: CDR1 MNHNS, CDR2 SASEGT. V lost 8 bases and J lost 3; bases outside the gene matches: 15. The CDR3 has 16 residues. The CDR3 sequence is CASRTGTAPSDYGYTF. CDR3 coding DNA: TGTGCCAGCCGCACCGGGACAGCACCGTCTGACTATGGCTACACCTTC.

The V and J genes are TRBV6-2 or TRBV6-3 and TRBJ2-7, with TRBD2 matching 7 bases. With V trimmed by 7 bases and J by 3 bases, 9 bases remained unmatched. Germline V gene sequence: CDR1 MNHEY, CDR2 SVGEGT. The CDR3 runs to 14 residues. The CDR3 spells CASIGLAEYYEQYF. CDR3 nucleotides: TGTGCCAGCATCGGGCTAGCGGAGTACTACGAGCAGTACTTC.

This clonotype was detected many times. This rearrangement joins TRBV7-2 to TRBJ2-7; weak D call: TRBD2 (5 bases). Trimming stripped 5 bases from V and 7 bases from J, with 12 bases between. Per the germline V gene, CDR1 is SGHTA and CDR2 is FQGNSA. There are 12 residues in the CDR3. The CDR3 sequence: CASSLSVGEQYF. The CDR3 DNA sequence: TGTGCCAGCAGCCTTAGCGTCGGGGAGCAGTACTTC. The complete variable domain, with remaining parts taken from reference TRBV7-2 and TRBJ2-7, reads GAGVSQSPSNKVTEKGKDVELRCDPISGHTALYWYRQSLGQGLEFLIYFQGNSAPDKSGLPSDRFSAERTGGSVSTLTIQRTQQEDSAVYLCASSLSVGEQYFGPGTRLTVT.

CDR3 nucleotide sequence: TGTGCCAGCAGTTACTCGGGCGGGAGGAGGTACAATGAGCAGTTCTTC. It encodes CASSYSGGRRYNEQFF. V usage is TRBV6-6 and J usage is TRBJ2-1; 8 nucleotides match TRBD2. V dropped 0 bases and J dropped 4; count of bases not matched to a gene: 5. Germline V gives CDR1 MNHNY, CDR2 SVGAGI (reference sequence). CDR3 length: 16 residues.

This CDR3 reads CASSYEVDSTQPQHF. The CDR3 DNA follows: TGTGCCAGCAGTTACGAGGTGGACAGTACCCAGCCCCAGCATTTT. The J gene is TRBJ1-5, the V gene TRBV6-5; D may be TRBD1 (6 bases). Trimming removed 2 bases at V and 7 bases at J, with 15 bases between. The CDR3 totals 15 residues. CDR1 and CDR2 from the germline V gene are MNHEY and SVGAGI.

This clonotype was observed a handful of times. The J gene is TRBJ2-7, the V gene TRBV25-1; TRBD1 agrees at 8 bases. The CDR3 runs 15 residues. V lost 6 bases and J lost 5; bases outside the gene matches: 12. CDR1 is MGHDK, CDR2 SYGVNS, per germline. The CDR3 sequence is CASRSPGQGRHEQYF. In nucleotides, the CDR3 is TGTGCCAGCAGGAGCCCCGGACAGGGACGCCACGAGCAGTACTTC.

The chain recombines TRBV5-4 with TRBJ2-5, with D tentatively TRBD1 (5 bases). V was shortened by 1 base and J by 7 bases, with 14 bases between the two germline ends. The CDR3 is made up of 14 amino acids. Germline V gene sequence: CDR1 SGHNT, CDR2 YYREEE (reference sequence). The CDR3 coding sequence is TGTGCCAGCAGCTTGTACCAGGGCGGTACGACCCAGTACTTC. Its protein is CASSLYQGGTTQYF.

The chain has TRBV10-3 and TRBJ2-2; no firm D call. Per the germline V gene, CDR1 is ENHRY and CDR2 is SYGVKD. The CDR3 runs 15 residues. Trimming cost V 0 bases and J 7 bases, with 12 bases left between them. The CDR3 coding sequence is TGTGCCATCAGTGAGTCGACGGTGACATTCGGGGAGCTGTTTTTT. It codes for CAISESTVTFGELFF.

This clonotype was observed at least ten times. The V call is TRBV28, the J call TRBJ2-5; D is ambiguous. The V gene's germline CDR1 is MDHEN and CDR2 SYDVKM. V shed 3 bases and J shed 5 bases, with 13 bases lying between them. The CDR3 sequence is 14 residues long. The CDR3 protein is CASSFSTEWETQYF. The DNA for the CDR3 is TGTGCCAGCAGTTTTTCTACGGAATGGGAGACCCAGTACTTC. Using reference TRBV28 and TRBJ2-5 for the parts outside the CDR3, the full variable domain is DVKVTQSSRYLVKRTGEKVFLECVQDMDHENMFWYRQDPGLGLRLIYFSYDVKMKEKGDIPEGYSVSREKKERFSLILESASTNQTSMYLCASSFSTEWETQYFGPGTRLLVL.

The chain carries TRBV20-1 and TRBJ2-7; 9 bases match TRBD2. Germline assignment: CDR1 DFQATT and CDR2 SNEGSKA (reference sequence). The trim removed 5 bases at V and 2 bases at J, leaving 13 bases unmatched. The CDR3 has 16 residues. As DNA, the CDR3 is TGCAGTGCTCGGGCGGGGAGCGGGAGGCTACCCTACGAGCAGTACTTC. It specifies CSARAGSGRLPYEQYF.